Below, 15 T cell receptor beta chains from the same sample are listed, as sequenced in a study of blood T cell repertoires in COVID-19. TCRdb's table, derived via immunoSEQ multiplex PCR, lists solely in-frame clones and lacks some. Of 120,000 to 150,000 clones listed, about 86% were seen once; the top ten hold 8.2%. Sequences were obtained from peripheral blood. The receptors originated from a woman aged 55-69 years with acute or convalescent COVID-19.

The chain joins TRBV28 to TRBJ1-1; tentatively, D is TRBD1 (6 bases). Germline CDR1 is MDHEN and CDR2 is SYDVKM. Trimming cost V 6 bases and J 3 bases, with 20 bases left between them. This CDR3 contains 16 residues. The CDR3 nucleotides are TGTGCCAGCAGCCCTCTAGGGAGGGGGGGTTACACTGAAGCTTTCTTT. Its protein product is CASSPLGRGGYTEAFF.

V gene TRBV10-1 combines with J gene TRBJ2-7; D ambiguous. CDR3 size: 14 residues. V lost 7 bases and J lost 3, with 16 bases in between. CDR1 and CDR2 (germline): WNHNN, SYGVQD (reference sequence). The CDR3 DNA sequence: TGCGCCAGCACCGTCTGGCACAGTCTCTACGAGCAGTACTTC. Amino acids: CASTVWHSLYEQYF.

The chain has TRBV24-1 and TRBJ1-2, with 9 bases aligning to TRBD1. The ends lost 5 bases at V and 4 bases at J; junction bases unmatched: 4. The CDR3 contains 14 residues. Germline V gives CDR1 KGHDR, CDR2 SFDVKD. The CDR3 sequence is CATSAGTGSYGYTF. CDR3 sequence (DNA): TGTGCCACCAGTGCCGGGACAGGGAGCTATGGCTACACCTTC.

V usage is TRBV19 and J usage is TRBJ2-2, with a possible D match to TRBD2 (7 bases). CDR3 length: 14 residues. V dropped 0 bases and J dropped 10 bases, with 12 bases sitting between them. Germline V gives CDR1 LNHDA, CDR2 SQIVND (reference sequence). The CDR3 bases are TGTGCCAGTAGTATAGATCCTGGGGGGGCGGAGCTGTTTTTT. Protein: CASSIDPGGAELFF. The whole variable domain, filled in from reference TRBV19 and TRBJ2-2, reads DGGITQSPKYLFRKEGQNVTLSCEQNLNHDAMYWYRQDPGQGLRLIYYSQIVNDFQKGDIAEGYSVSREKKESFPLTVTSAQKNPTAFYLCASSIDPGGAELFFGEGSRLTVL.

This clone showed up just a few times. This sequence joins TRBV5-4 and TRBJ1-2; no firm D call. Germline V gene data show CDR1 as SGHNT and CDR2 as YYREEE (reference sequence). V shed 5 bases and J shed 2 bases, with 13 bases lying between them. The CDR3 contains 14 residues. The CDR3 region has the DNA TGTGCCAGCAGACTGGGAGGGTCGAACTATGGCTACACCTTC. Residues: CASRLGGSNYGYTF.

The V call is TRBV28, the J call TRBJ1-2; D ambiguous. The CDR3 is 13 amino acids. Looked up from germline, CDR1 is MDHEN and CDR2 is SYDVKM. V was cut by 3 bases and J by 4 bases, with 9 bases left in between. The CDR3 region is CASSLPGPYGYTF. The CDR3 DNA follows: TGTGCCAGCAGTTTGCCAGGTCCCTATGGCTACACCTTC.

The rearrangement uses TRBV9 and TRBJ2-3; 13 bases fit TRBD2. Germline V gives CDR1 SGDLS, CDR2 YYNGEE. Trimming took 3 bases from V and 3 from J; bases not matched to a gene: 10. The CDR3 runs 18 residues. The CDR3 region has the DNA TGTGCCAGCAGCGCGACTAGCGGGGGGCCGACGGGTACAGATACGCAGTATTTT. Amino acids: CASSATSGGPTGTDTQYF.

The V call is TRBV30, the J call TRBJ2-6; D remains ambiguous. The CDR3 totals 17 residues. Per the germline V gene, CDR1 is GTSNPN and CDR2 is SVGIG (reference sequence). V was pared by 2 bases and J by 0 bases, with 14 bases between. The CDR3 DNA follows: TGTGCCTGGAGTCTAACGAGGTTTCGCTCTGGGGCCAACGTCCTGACTTTC. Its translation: CAWSLTRFRSGANVLTF.

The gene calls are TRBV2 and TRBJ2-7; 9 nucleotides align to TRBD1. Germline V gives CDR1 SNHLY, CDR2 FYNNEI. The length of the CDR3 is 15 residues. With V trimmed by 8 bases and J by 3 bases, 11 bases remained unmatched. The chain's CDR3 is CASDDRDRVNYEQYF. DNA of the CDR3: TGTGCCAGCGATGACCGGGACAGGGTAAACTACGAGCAGTACTTC. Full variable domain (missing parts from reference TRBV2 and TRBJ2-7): EPEVTQTPSHQVTQMGQEVILRCVPISNHLYFYWYRQILGQKVEFLVSFYNNEISEKSEIFDDQFSVERPDGSNFTLKIRSTKLEDSAMYFCASDDRDRVNYEQYFGPGTRLTVT.

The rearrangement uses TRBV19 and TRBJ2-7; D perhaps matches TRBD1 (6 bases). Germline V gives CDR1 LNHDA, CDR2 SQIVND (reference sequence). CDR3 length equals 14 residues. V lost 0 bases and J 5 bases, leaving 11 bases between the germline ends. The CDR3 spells CASSIDQGTNEQYF. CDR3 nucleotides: TGTGCCAGTAGTATAGATCAGGGGACGAACGAGCAGTACTTC.

CDR3 sequence: CAISLRGLAGRARKATDTQYF. Here the CDR3 DNA reads TGTGCCATCTCACTTCGGGGGCTAGCGGGGCGGGCAAGGAAGGCAACAGATACGCAGTATTTT. V and J are TRBV28 and TRBJ2-3, with 9 bases matching TRBD2. V lost 10 bases to trimming and J lost 3 bases; unmatched junction nucleotides: 29. Germline V gene sequence: CDR1 MDHEN, CDR2 SYDVKM. The CDR3 covers 21 residues.

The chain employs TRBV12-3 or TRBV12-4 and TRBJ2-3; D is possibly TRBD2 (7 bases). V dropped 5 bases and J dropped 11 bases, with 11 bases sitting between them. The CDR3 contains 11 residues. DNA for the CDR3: TGTGCCAGCAGTCGGGGGGCCTGGCAGTATTTT. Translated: CASSRGAWQYF.

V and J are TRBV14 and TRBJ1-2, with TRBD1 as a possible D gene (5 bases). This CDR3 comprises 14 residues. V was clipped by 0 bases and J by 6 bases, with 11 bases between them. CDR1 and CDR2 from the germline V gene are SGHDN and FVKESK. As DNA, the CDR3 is TGTGCCAGCAGCCAAGATTTCCAGGGCCATGGCTACACCTTC. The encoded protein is CASSQDFQGHGYTF.

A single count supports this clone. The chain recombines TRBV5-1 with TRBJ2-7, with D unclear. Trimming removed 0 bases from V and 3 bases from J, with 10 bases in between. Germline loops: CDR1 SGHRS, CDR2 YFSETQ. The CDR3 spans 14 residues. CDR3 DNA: TGCGCCAGCAGCTTGGGCGGCGGTTTCTACGAGCAGTACTTC. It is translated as CASSLGGGFYEQYF.

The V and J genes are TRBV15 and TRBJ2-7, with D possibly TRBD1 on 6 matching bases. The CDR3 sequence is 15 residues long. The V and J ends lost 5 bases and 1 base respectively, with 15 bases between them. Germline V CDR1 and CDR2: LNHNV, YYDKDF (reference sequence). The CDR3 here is CATSSSRGVSYEQYF. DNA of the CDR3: TGTGCCACCAGCTCCTCCAGGGGTGTTTCCTACGAGCAGTACTTC.